This TCR beta chain was profiled in a study of T-cell memory formation after mild COVID-19. This clonotype was counted only a few times. V shed 4 bases, J shed 1 base, and the junction held 4 bases outside the gene matches. The germline V gene has CDR1 SGHRS and CDR2 YFSETQ. The CDR3 runs 15 residues. TCRdb used MiXCR to reprocess the 5' RACE reads, holding one entry per CDR3 protein. The table has about 620,000 distinct CDR3 sequences, about 20% seen once. The sequence came from an adult woman who had mild COVID-19 (a few samples of this study predate the infection). Cell type and time point are not known. This rearrangement joins TRBV5-1 to TRBJ1-1; 10 bases agree with TRBD1. Sequenced material: PBMCs or a T cell subset sorted from them (not recorded which). The CDR3 region has the DNA TGCGCCAGCAGCCATGGGACAGGGGAGAACACTGAAGCTTTCTTT. Its protein product is CASSHGTGENTEAFF.